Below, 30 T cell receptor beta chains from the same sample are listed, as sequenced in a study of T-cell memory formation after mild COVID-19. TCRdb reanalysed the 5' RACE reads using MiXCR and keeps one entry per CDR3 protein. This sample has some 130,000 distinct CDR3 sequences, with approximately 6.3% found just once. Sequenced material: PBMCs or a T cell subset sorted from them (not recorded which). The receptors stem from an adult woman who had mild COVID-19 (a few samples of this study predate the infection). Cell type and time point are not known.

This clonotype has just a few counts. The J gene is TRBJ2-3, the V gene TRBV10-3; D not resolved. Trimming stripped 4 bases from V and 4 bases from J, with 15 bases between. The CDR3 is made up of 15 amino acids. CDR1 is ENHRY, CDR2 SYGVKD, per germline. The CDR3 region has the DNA TGTGCCATCAGTGGGGATTATCAGTCTCCAGATACGCAGTATTTT. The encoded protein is CAISGDYQSPDTQYF.

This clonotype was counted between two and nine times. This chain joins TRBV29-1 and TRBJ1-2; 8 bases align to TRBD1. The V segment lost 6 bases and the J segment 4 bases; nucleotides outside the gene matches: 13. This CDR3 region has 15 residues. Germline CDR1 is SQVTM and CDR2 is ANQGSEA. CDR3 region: CSVGTGAGLGYGYTF. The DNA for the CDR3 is TGCAGCGTCGGGACAGGTGCCGGCCTGGGCTATGGCTACACCTTC.

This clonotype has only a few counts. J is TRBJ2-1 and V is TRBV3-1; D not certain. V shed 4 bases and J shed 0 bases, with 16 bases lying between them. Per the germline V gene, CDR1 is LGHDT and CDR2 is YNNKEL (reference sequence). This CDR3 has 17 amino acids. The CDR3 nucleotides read TGTGCCAGCAGCCGAAGTTTAATGACCCTCTCCTACAATGAGCAGTTCTTC. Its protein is CASSRSLMTLSYNEQFF.

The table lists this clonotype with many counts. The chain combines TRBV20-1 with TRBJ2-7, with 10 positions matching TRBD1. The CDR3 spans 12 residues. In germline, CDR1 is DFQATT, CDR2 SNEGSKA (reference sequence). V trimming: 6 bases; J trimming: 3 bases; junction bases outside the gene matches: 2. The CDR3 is CSAGQGGYEQYF. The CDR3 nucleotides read TGCAGTGCCGGACAGGGGGGCTACGAGCAGTACTTC.

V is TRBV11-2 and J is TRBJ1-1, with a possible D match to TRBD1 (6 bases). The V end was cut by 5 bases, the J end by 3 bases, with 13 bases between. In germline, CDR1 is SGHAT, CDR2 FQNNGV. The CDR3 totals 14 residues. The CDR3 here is CASSAGQRHTEAFF. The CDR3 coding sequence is TGTGCCAGCAGCGCCGGACAGAGACACACTGAAGCTTTCTTT.

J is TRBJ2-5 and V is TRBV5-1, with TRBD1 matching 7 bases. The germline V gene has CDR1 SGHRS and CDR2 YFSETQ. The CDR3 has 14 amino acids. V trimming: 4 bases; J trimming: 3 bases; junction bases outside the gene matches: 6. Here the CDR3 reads CASSPGTAEETQYF. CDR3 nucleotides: TGCGCCAGCAGCCCGGGGACAGCAGAAGAGACCCAGTACTTC.

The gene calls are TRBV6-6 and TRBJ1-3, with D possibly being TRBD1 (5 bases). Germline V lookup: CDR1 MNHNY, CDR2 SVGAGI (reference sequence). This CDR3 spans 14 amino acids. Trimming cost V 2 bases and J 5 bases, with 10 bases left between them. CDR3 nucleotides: TGTGCCAGCAGTTACGACGACAGCCGAAACACCATATATTTT. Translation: CASSYDDSRNTIYF.

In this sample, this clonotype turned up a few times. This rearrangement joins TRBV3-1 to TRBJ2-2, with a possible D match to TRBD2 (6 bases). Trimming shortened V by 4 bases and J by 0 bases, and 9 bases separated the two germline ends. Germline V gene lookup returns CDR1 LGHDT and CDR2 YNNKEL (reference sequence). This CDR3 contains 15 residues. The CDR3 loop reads CASSRGTSNTGELFF. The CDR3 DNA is TGTGCCAGCAGCCGCGGGACTTCGAACACCGGGGAGCTGTTTTTT.

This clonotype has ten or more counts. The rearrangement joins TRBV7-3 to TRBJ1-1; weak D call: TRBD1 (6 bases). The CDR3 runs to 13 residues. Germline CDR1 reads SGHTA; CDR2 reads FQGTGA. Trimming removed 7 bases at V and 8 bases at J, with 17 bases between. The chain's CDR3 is CASMLSRGEEAFF. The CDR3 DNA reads TGTGCCAGCATGTTGAGCAGGGGTGAGGAAGCTTTCTTT.

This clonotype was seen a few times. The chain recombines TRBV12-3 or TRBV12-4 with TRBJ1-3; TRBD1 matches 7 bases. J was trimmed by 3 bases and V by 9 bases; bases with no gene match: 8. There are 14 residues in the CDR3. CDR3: CASRPGTVGNTIYF. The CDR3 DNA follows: TGTGCCAGTAGGCCCGGGACAGTTGGAAACACCATATATTTT.

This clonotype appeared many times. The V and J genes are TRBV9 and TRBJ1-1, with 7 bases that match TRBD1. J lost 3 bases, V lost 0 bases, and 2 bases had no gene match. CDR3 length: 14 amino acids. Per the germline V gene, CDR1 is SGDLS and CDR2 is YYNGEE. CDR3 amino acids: CASSVEGQDTEAFF. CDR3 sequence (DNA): TGTGCCAGCAGCGTAGAAGGACAGGACACTGAAGCTTTCTTT. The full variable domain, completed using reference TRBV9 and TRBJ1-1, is DSGVTQTPKHLITATGQRVTLRCSPRSGDLSVYWYQQSLDQGLQFLIQYYNGEERAKGNILERFSAQQFPDLHSELNLSSLELGDSALYFCASSVEGQDTEAFFGQGTRLTVV.

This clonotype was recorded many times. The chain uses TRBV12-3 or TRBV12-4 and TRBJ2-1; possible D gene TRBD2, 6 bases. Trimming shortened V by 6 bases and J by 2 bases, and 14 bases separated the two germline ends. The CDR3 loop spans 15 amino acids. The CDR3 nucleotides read TGTGCCAGCAGAATGTCTGGCGGGGCCTACAATGAGCAGTTCTTC. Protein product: CASRMSGGAYNEQFF.

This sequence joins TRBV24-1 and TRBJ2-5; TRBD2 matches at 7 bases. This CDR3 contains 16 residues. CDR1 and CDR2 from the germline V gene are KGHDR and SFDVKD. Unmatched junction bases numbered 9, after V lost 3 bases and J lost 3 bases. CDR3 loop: CATSDPRTSGEETQYF. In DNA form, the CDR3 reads TGTGCCACCAGTGATCCCAGGACTAGTGGGGAAGAGACCCAGTACTTC.

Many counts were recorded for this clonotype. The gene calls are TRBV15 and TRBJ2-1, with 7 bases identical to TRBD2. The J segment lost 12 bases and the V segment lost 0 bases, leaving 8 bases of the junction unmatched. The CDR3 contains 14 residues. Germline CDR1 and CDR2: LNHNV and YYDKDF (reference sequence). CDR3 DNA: TGTGCCACCAGCAGAGATCGAAGGGGAGGGTGGCAGTTCTTC. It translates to CATSRDRRGGWQFF. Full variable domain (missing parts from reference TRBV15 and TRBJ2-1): DAMVIQNPRYQVTQFGKPVTLSCSQTLNHNVMYWYQQKSSQAPKLLFHYYDKDFNNEADTPDNFQSRRPNTSFCFLDIRSPGLGDTAMYLCATSRDRRGGWQFFGPGTRLTVL.

The CDR3 loop is CASRRGGGSNNEQFF. The DNA of the CDR3 is TGCGCCAGCAGGAGGGGAGGGGGGTCAAACAATGAGCAGTTCTTC. The gene calls are TRBV5-1 and TRBJ2-1; D may be TRBD2 (7 bases). V lost 5 bases, J lost 5 bases, and 17 bases lay in between. The germline V gene encodes CDR1 SGHRS and CDR2 YFSETQ. This CDR3 is 15 amino acids long.

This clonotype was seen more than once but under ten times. The CDR3 loop reads CASSLVFQETQYF. The CDR3 nucleotides are TGTGCCAGCAGCTTAGTTTTCCAAGAGACCCAGTACTTC. V and J are TRBV11-3 and TRBJ2-5; no reliable D call. V lost 1 base, J lost 1 base, and 4 bases lay in between. This CDR3 has 13 residues. Germline CDR1 is SGHNT and CDR2 is YENEEA. The full variable domain, in which reference TRBV11-3 and TRBJ2-5 provide the parts outside the CDR3, is EAGVVQSPRYKIIEKKQPVAFWCNPISGHNTLYWYLQNLGQGPELLIRYENEEAVDDSQLPKDRFSAERLKGVDSTLKIQPAELGDSAVYLCASSLVFQETQYFGPGTRLLVL.

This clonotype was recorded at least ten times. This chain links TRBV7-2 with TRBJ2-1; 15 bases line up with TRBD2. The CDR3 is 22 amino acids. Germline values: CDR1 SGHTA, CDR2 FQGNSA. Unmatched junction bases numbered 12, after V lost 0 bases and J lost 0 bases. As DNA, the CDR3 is TGTGCCAGCAGCTTAGCCGGGGCCGGGACTAGCGGGAGGAGAAGCTCCTACAATGAGCAGTTCTTC. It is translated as CASSLAGAGTSGRRSSYNEQFF.

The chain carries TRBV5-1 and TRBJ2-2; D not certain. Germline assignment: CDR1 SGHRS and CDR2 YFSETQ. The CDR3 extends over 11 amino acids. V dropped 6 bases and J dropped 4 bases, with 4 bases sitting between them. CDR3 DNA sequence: TGCGCCAGCAAAGGCACCGGGGAGCTGTTTTTT. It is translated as CASKGTGELFF.

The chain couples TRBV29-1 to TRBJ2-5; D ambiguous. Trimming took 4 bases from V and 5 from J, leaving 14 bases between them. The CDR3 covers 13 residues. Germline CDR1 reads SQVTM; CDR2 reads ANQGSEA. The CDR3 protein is CSVVPGAGETQYF. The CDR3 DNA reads TGCAGCGTTGTGCCGGGCGCCGGGGAGACCCAGTACTTC.

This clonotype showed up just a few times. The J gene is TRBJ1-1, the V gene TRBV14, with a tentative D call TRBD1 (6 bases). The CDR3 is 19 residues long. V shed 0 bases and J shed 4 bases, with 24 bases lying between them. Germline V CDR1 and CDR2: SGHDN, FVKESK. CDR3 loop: CASSQEERARGLGGTEAFF. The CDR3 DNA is TGTGCCAGCAGCCAAGAGGAAAGGGCCAGGGGCCTTGGGGGCACTGAAGCTTTCTTT. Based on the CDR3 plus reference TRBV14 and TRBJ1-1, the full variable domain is EAGVTQFPSHSVIEKGQTVTLRCDPISGHDNLYWYRRVMGKEIKFLLHFVKESKQDESGMPNNRFLAERTGGTYSTLKVQPAELEDSGVYFCASSQEERARGLGGTEAFFGQGTRLTVV.

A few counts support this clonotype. The chain's CDR3 is CASSLGAGNELTAGGYTF. CDR3 nucleotides: TGTGCCAGCAGCTTGGGGGCAGGGAACGAGCTTACGGCGGGAGGCTACACCTTC. The chain is built from TRBV5-5 and TRBJ1-2; D may be TRBD1 (5 bases). The CDR3 runs to 18 residues. Trimming shortened V by 0 bases and J by 8 bases, and 26 bases separated the two germline ends. CDR1 and CDR2 (germline): SGHKS, YYEKEE (reference sequence).

CDR3 in DNA: TGCAGTGCTAGATGGAGGGAGTCCGAGCAGTACTTC. Protein sequence: CSARWRESEQYF. The V and J genes are TRBV20-1 and TRBJ2-7, with TRBD2 as a possible D gene (6 bases). Per the germline V gene, CDR1 is DFQATT and CDR2 is SNEGSKA (reference sequence). V was shortened by 2 bases and J by 6 bases, with 11 bases between the two germline ends. The CDR3 is 12 residues long.

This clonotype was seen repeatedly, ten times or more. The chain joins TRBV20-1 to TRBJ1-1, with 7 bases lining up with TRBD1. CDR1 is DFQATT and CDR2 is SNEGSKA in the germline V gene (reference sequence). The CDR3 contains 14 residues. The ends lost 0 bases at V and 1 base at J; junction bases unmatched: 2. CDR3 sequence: CSARDWTGNTEAFF. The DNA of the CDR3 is TGCAGTGCTAGAGACTGGACAGGGAACACTGAAGCTTTCTTT.

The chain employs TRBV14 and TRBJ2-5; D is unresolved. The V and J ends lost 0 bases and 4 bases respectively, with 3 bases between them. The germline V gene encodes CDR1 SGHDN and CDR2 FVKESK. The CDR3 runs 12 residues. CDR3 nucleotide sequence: TGTGCCAGCAGCCAAGATTCAGAGACCCAGTACTTC. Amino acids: CASSQDSETQYF.

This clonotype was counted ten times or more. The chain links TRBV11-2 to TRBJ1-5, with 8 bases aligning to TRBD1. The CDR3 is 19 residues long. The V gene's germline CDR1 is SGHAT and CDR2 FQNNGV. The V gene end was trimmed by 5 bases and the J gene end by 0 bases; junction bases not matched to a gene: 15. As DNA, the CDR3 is TGTGCCAGCAGCCCTAGTTTCGGGACAGGTTTTTATAGCAATCAGCCCCAGCATTTT. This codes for CASSPSFGTGFYSNQPQHF.

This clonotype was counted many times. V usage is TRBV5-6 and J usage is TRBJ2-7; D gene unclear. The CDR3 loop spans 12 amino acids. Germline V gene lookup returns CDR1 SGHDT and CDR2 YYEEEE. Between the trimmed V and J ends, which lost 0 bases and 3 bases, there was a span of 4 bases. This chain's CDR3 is CASSLGNYEQYF. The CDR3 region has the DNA TGTGCCAGCAGCTTGGGGAACTACGAGCAGTACTTC.

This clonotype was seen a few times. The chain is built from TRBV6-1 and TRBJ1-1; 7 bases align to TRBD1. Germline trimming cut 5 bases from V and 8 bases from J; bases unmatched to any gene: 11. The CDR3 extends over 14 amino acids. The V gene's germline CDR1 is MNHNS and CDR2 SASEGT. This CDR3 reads CASSHPGRQGEAFF. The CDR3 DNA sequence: TGTGCCAGCAGTCACCCGGGCCGACAGGGCGAAGCTTTCTTT.

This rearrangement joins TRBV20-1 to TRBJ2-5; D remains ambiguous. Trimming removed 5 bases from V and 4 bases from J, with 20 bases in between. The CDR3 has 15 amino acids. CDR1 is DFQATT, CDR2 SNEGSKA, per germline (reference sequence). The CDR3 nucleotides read TGCAGTGCTCCACGGTATAAAGGGTGGGGAGAGACCCAGTACTTC. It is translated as CSAPRYKGWGETQYF.

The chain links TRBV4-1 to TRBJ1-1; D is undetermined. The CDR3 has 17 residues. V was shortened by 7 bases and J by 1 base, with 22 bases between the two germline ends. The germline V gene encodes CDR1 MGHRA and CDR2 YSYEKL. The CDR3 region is CASNRVHHTNRNTEAFF. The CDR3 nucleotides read TGCGCCAGCAATAGAGTACACCATACAAATCGGAACACTGAAGCTTTCTTT.

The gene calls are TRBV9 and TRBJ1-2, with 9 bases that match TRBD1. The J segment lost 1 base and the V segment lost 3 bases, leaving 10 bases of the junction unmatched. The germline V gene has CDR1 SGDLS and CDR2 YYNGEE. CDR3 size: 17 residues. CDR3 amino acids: CASSADSQGAHNYGYTF. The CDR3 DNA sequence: TGTGCCAGCAGCGCGGATTCACAGGGGGCGCATAACTATGGCTACACCTTC.